The rows below give T cell receptor beta chains drawn from one sample of a study of cytomegalovirus exposure and HLA in healthy donors. Sequencing was performed with immunoSEQ multiplex PCR; in TCRdb, only in-frame clones are kept and a portion is missing. The sample lists around 150,000 clones; around four fifths were seen once. The sequencing sample was made of PBMCs. Source of these receptors: a woman aged 40 to 50 in good health and CMV-seronegative. Each CDR3 is given without its conserved first and last residue. Fields, in order: D gene, V gene, CDR3 protein. A D gene is named only where the DNA matches it firmly.

D gene: .
V gene: TRBV14
CDR3 protein: ASSQFFSLSYEQY

D gene: .
V gene: TRBV10-3
CDR3 protein: AISSGQYTGELF

D gene: .
V gene: TRBV7-5
CDR3 protein: ARSSRGDARDTYNSPLH

D gene: .
V gene: TRBV5-4
CDR3 protein: ASSLDSGDDNQPQH

D gene: TRBD1
V gene: TRBV25-1
CDR3 protein: ASSEFSGQGSGYT

D gene: TRBD2
V gene: TRBV6-1
CDR3 protein: ASSLTSGSYEQY

D gene: TRBD2
V gene: TRBV10-2
CDR3 protein: ASSGRGLAGTDTQY

D gene: TRBD2
V gene: TRBV27
CDR3 protein: ASSFGGGAAEQF

D gene: .
V gene: TRBV6-5
CDR3 protein: ASSRGERNTGELF

D gene: TRBD2
V gene: TRBV5-1
CDR3 protein: ASSLGGGGTDTQY

D gene: .
V gene: TRBV19
CDR3 protein: ASSIAGWSDGELF

D gene: .
V gene: TRBV29-1
CDR3 protein: SVEGSRTENTEAF

D gene: .
V gene: TRBV6-5
CDR3 protein: ASSYSAGHNSPLH

D gene: .
V gene: TRBV5-5
CDR3 protein: ASSLLGVAEAF

D gene: TRBD2
V gene: TRBV30
CDR3 protein: AGTPTGTSGYNEQF

D gene: .
V gene: TRBV28
CDR3 protein: ASSPPNRQASYEQY

D gene: .
V gene: TRBV5-1
CDR3 protein: ASSEYNEQF

D gene: .
V gene: TRBV19
CDR3 protein: ASRERQSYGYT

D gene: TRBD1
V gene: TRBV14
CDR3 protein: ASSQGGQRRPIGNTIY

D gene: TRBD2
V gene: TRBV29-1
CDR3 protein: SVLGSWTRRGDTQY

D gene: .
V gene: TRBV18
CDR3 protein: ASAPSWAPTEAF

D gene: .
V gene: TRBV5-6
CDR3 protein: ASSSPLNTEAF

D gene: TRBD1
V gene: TRBV6-5
CDR3 protein: ASSTIGQGQQPQH

D gene: TRBD2
V gene: TRBV10-3
CDR3 protein: ATLAGEGNTQY

D gene: .
V gene: TRBV27
CDR3 protein: ASSSSRDYYGYT

D gene: .
V gene: TRBV5-1
CDR3 protein: ASGERSSYEQY

D gene: .
V gene: TRBV11-3
CDR3 protein: ASSFTVNTEAF

D gene: TRBD1
V gene: TRBV18
CDR3 protein: ASSLHRGGTEAF

D gene: .
V gene: TRBV20-1
CDR3 protein: SASLGREAF